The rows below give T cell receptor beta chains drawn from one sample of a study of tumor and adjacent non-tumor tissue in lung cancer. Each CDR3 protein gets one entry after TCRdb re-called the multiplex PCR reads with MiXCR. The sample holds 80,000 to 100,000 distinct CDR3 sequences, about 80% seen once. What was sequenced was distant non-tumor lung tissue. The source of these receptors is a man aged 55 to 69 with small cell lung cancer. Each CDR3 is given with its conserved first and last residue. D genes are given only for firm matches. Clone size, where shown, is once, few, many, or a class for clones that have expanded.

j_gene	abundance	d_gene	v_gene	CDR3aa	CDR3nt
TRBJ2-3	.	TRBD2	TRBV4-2	CASGPDPSGEGRDMQYF	TGTGCCAGCGGCCCGGACCCAAGCGGGGAGGGGAGAGATATGCAGTATTTT
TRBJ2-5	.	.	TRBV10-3	CAINIAGEETHYF	TGTGCCATCAACATAGCAGGAGAGGAGACCCACTACTTC
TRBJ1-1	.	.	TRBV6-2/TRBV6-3	CASSDVAPVYYEAFF	TGTGCCAGCAGTGACGTGGCACCGGTTTATTATGAAGCTTTCTTT
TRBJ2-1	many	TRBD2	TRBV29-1	CSALQSGASGRRLNEQFF	TGCAGCGCCCTACAATCCGGGGCTAGCGGGAGAAGACTCAATGAGCAGTTCTTC
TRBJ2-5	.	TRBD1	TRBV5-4	CASSLASGQGAAETHFF	TGTGCCAGCAGCTTGGCTTCGGGACAGGGGGCGGCAGAGACCCATTTCTTC
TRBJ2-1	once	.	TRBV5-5	CTSSLLDWQGAYNGQFF	TGTACCAGCAGCTTATTGGACTGGCAGGGCGCATACAATGGGCAGTTCTTC
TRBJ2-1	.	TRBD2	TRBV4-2	CVSSRPGLVVDEQFF	TGTGTCAGCAGCCGCCCGGGACTAGTGGTGGATGAGCAGTTCTTC
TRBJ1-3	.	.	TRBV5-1	CSSRPTSPGSYEPVAIYF	TGCTCCAGCAGACCGACCAGTCCCGGTAGTTATGAACCCGTGGCCATATATTTT
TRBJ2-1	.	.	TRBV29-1	CSVVDSQQFF	TGCAGCGTTGTAGACTCGCAGCAGTTTTTC
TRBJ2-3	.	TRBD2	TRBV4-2	CASRGLAGEDTQYF	TGTGCCAGCAGGGGGTTGGCGGGAGAAGATACGCAGTATTTT
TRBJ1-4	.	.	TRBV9	CDSSPSDEKLYF	TGTGACAGCAGCCCCTCGGATGAAAAACTGTATTTT
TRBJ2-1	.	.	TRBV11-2	CPSRLLGRDHGEQFF	TGTCCCAGCAGGTTACTGGGGCGGGATCATGGTGAGCAGTTCTTC
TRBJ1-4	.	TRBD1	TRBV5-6	CASSYDRENKKLFF	TGTGCTAGCAGTTACGACAGGGAGAATAAAAAACTGTTTTTT
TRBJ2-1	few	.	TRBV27	CASSDQSKKSPTSLYNEQFF	TGTGCCAGCAGTGACCAAAGTAAGAAGTCACCCACCTCCCTCTATAATGAGCAGTTCTTC
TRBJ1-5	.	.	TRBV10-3	CAISESDGHQPQHF	TGTGCCATCAGTGAGTCAGACGGCCATCAGCCCCAACATTTT
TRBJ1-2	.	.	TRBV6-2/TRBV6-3	CAGSYSMETYGYIF	TGTGCCGGCAGTTACTCCATGGAGACCTATGGCTACATCTTC
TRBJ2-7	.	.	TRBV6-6	CASIYTRTVYEQYF	TGTGCCAGCATTTACACCAGAACCGTTTACGAGCAGTACTTC
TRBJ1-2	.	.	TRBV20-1	CSTRDLRGTDGYTF	TGCAGTACTAGAGATCTGCGGGGTACTGATGGCTACACCTTC
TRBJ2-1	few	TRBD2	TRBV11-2	CASSLLAGDYNEQFF	TGTGCCAGCAGCTTACTAGCGGGAGACTACAATGAGCAGTTCTTC
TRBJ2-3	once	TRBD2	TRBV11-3	CANSRTSRRDMQYF	TGTGCCAACAGCCGGACTAGCAGGAGAGATATGCAGTATTTT
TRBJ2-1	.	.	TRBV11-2	CSSSLVAGLIEQFF	TGTTCCAGCAGCTTAGTGGCAGGGTTGATTGAGCAGTTCTTC
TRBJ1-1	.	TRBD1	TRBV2	CPSSGQGSTEAFF	TGTCCCAGCAGCGGACAGGGGAGCACTGAAGCTTTCTTT
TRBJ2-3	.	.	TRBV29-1	CSVRRDTRYF	TGCAGCGTGAGAAGGGATACGCGGTATTTT
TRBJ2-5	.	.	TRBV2	CTSSSINQETQYF	TGTACCAGCAGTTCAATAAACCAAGAGACCCAGTACTTC
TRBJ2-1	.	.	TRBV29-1	CSLAGSQQFF	TGCAGCCTTGCAGGCTCGCAGCAGTTCTTC
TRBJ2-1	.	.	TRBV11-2	CASRILTAHNEQFF	TGTGCCAGCAGGATACTGACAGCCCACAATGAGCAGTTCTTC
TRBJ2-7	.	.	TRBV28	CASSREGRCRAYEQYF	TGTGCTAGCAGTCGGGAAGGTCGGTGCAGGGCCTACGAGCAGTACTTC
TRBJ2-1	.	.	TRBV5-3	CARRQRQGDHEHFF	TGTGCCAGACGGCAGCGGCAGGGTGATCATGAGCATTTCTTC
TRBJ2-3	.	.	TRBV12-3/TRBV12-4	CASSLAARDTQYF	TGTGCAAGCAGTTTAGCCGCAAGAGATACGCAGTATTTT
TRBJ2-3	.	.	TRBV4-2	CASSPDPSGEGTVTQYF	TGTGCCAGTAGCCCGGACCCAAGCGGGGAGGGGACAGTTACGCAGTACTTT
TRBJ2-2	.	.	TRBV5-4	CASSFEYIGELFF	TGTGCCAGCAGCTTCGAATACATCGGGGAGTTGTTTTTT
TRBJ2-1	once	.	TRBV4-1	CASSQEFPVGEQFF	TGCGCCAGCAGCCAGGAGTTTCCCGTCGGGGAGCAGTTCTTC
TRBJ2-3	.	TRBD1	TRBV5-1	CASGSGTGPDTQYF	TGCGCCAGCGGCTCCGGGACAGGGCCTGATACGCAGTATTTT
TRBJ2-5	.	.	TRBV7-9	CASSEQGSKETQYF	TGTGCCAGCAGCGAACAGGGTTCTAAGGAGACCCAGTACTTC
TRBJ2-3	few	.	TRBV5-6	CASDFTDGRTQYF	TGTGCCAGCGACTTTACGGACGGGAGAACGCAGTATTTT
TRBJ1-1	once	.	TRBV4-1	CVSSQGISRRQLNTEAFF	TGCGTCAGCAGTCAAGGAATCTCCCGTCGACAGCTGAACACTGAAGCTTTCTTT
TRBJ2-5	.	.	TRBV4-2	CANSQGTQLQKTQYF	TGTGCCAACAGCCAAGGAACTCAGTTACAAAAGACCCAGTACTTC
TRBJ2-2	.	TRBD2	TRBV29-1	CSAWDYRTGELFF	TGCAGTGCTTGGGACTATCGGACCGGGGAGCTGTTTTTT